What follows are 18 T cell receptor beta chains derived from one specimen sequenced in a study of blood T cell repertoires in COVID-19 (dated by TCRdb to about 2020). The method behind the library was the immunoSEQ multiplex PCR assay. TCRdb obtained this table from immuneACCESS and retained in-frame rearrangements with V and J assigned. These tables miss some clones; where compared with another copy, unresolved V genes account for less than half of the shortfall, and the remainder is unexplained. The sample data list around 210,000 clones, and approximately 86% of these were observed just once. The ten largest account for 0.9% to 0.95% of the sample. The sample taken for sequencing was peripheral blood. The receptors were sampled from a man between 60 and 70 years old with COVID-19, enrolled during active disease.

The chain links TRBV5-4 to TRBJ2-1; 8 bases match TRBD2. The trim removed 3 bases at V and 4 bases at J, leaving 9 bases unmatched. CDR3 length: 16 amino acids. Germline CDR1 reads SGHNT; CDR2 reads YYREEE (reference sequence). The CDR3 DNA sequence: TGTGCCAGCAGCTCGGCTGCGGGAGGAGGATACAATGAGCAGTTCTTC. Protein sequence: CASSSAAGGGYNEQFF.

Regarding this clone: At one end, the junction sequence differs from germline, possibly due to a read error. The J gene is TRBJ2-7, the V gene TRBV18; 7 nucleotides line up with TRBD2. Germline CDR1 is KGHSH and CDR2 is LQKENI. This CDR3 is built from 12 residues. The CDR3 is CASSLATREQYF. The CDR3 region has the DNA TGTGCCAGTTCACTAGCGACCCGCGAGCAGTACTTC.

The chain links TRBV4-2 to TRBJ2-4, with D perhaps TRBD2 (6 bases). Trimming removed 4 bases at V and 6 bases at J, with 13 bases between. CDR1 LGHNA and CDR2 YNFKEQ come from the germline V gene. This CDR3 comprises 14 residues. The CDR3 protein is CASSRTRERNIQYF. The DNA for the CDR3 is TGTGCCAGCAGCCGAACCCGGGAGAGAAACATTCAGTACTTC.

The chain uses TRBV30 and TRBJ2-5; 7 nucleotides match TRBD1. From germline, CDR1 is GTSNPN and CDR2 SVGIG (reference sequence). The CDR3 has 12 residues. V dropped 0 bases and J dropped 9; count of bases not matched to a gene: 4. DNA of the CDR3: TGTGCCTGGAGTGTAAAGGGGGCAGCCCAGTACTTC. Encoded protein: CAWSVKGAAQYF.

The chain joins TRBV23-1 to TRBJ1-5; D is unclear. TRBV23-1 is classed as an ORF, of uncertain function. The CDR3 totals 16 residues. The V gene lost 2 bases and the J gene lost 1 base, with 12 bases spanning the gap. CDR3 loop: CASSQGGLPSNQPQHF. The CDR3 DNA reads TGCGCCAGCAGTCAAGGCGGGCTGCCAAGCAATCAGCCCCAGCATTTT.

J is TRBJ1-5 and V is TRBV5-1; TRBD1 matches 8 bases. The CDR3 sequence is 15 residues long. Germline loops: CDR1 SGHRS, CDR2 YFSETQ. Trimming at V came to 0 bases and at J to 4 bases, leaving 3 bases not matched to a gene. CDR3 coding DNA: TGCGCCAGCAGCTTGGCCGGACAGGGAAATCAGCCCCAGCATTTT. Amino acids: CASSLAGQGNQPQHF.

This chain's CDR3 is CASSLTSGNSYEQYF. The CDR3, as DNA: TGTGCCAGCAGCCTGACTAGCGGGAATTCCTACGAGCAGTACTTC. The chain has TRBV7-6 and TRBJ2-7, with 11 bases fitting TRBD2. Germline V gene lookup returns CDR1 SGHVS and CDR2 FNYEAQ. CDR3 length: 15 residues. Trimming took 5 bases from V and 1 from J; bases not matched to a gene: 4.

The chain carries TRBV3-1 (or the pseudogene TRBV3-2) and TRBJ2-1; 9 bases map to TRBD2. The V segment lost 1 base and the J segment 0 bases; nucleotides outside the gene matches: 7. The CDR3 covers 18 residues. Germline CDR1 and CDR2: LGHDT and YNNKEL (reference sequence). As DNA, the CDR3 is TGTGCCAGCAGCCAAGGAGCTAGCGGGGAAAGCTCCTACAATGAGCAGTTCTTC. Amino acids: CASSQGASGESSYNEQFF.

The V gene is TRBV15, the J gene TRBJ1-5; 9 bases match TRBD1. The CDR3 runs 14 residues. V trimming: 3 bases; J trimming: 11 bases; junction bases outside the gene matches: 8. CDR1 is LNHNV and CDR2 is YYDKDF in the germline V gene (reference sequence). CDR3 protein: CATSSPGQGSAQHF. CDR3 sequence (DNA): TGTGCCACCAGCAGCCCGGGACAGGGCTCGGCCCAGCATTTT.

The J gene is TRBJ1-6, the V gene TRBV19; a possible D gene is TRBD1 (5 bases). Germline assignment: CDR1 LNHDA and CDR2 SQIVND (reference sequence). V was pared by 3 bases and J by 0 bases, with 12 bases between. The CDR3 length is 17 residues. CDR3 protein: CASSMAGGSSYNSPLHF. DNA for the CDR3: TGTGCCAGTAGTATGGCCGGGGGGAGCTCCTATAATTCACCCCTCCACTTT.

In this sample, this clone turned up once. In nucleotides, the CDR3 is TGCGCCAGCCGACAGGGGTACACCGGGGAGCTGTTTTTT. Residues: CASRQGYTGELFF. The rearrangement joins TRBV5-1 to TRBJ2-2; 8 bases are a match to TRBD1. Trimming cost V 7 bases and J 3 bases; bases outside gene matches: 2. The CDR3 extends over 13 amino acids. Germline values: CDR1 SGHRS, CDR2 YFSETQ.

This chain connects TRBV5-8 to TRBJ2-7; tentative D call: TRBD2 (6 bases). CDR3 size: 16 residues. Per the germline V gene, CDR1 is SGHTS and CDR2 is YDEGEE. V lost 0 bases and J lost 4, with 17 bases in between. The CDR3 sequence is CASSLEGGQSPYEQYF. CDR3 bases: TGTGCCAGCAGCTTGGAAGGAGGGCAGTCTCCATACGAGCAGTACTTC.

The chain uses TRBV20-1 and TRBJ2-1; D not certain. Trimming removed 3 bases from V and 3 bases from J, with 9 bases in between. This CDR3 is 13 amino acids long. Germline V gene data show CDR1 as DFQATT and CDR2 as SNEGSKA (reference sequence). The DNA of the CDR3 is TGCAGTGCTAGTGGGCAGTACTACAATGAGCAGTTCTTC. This sequence encodes CSASGQYYNEQFF.

This clone was detected a few times. The rearrangement joins TRBV4-3 to TRBJ1-3; 7 bases agree with TRBD1. The CDR3 runs to 14 residues. V shed 5 bases, J shed 7 bases, and the junction held 8 bases outside the gene matches. Per the germline V gene, CDR1 is LGHNA and CDR2 is YSLEER. The CDR3 bases are TGCGCCAGCAGCTACCAGACAGGGCTTAACACCATATATTTT. Amino acid sequence: CASSYQTGLNTIYF.

The rearrangement joins TRBV9 to TRBJ2-1; no reliable D call. The length of the CDR3 is 13 residues. V was cut by 0 bases and J by 7 bases, with 8 bases left in between. CDR1 and CDR2 from the germline V gene are SGDLS and YYNGEE. The CDR3 coding sequence is TGTGCCAGCAGCGTAGATGTGAGGAATGAGCAGTTCTTC. Amino acids: CASSVDVRNEQFF.

The V gene is TRBV4-3, the J gene TRBJ1-3, with 11 bases fitting TRBD1. CDR1 and CDR2 (germline): LGHNA, YSLEER. V lost 0 bases to trimming and J lost 2 bases; unmatched junction nucleotides: 3. The CDR3 length is 17 residues. CDR3 coding DNA: TGCGCCAGCAGCCAAGAGGGACAGGGGGTTGCTGGAAACACCATATATTTT. Its translation is CASSQEGQGVAGNTIYF.

The chain has TRBV18 and TRBJ1-3, with D perhaps TRBD1 (6 bases). V lost 3 bases and J lost 1, with 13 bases in between. The CDR3 has 16 amino acids. Germline loops: CDR1 KGHSH, CDR2 LQKENI. The CDR3 DNA reads as TGTGCCAGCTCACCCTTCCCGACAGGATCTGGAAACACCATATATTTT. This sequence encodes CASSPFPTGSGNTIYF.

The chain uses TRBV5-6 and TRBJ1-6; D gene unclear. Germline assignment: CDR1 SGHDT and CDR2 YYEEEE. The CDR3 runs to 14 residues. V lost 4 bases and J 9 bases, leaving 14 bases between the germline ends. The CDR3 loop reads CASSPRSRASPLHF. CDR3 nucleotides: TGTGCCAGCAGCCCCAGGTCGAGGGCTTCACCCCTCCACTTT.